The rows below give T cell receptor beta chains drawn from one sample of a study of shared clonotypes between healthy human individuals. TCRdb keeps only in-frame clones here, not all; method: immunoSEQ multiplex PCR. The data contain around 600,000 clones, roughly 97% of them singletons. The sequenced sample consisted of naive CD4+ T cells sorted from blood. These receptors were obtained from a woman in her thirties in good health. CDR3s leave out the opening cysteine and the closing phenylalanine or tryptophan.

length: 14
J: TRBJ1-3
V: TRBV11-2
CDR3: ASSPGLGATGNTIY

length: 13
J: TRBJ2-5
V: TRBV9
CDR3: ASTLTGTGQETQY

length: 12
J: TRBJ2-1
V: TRBV5-1
CDR3: ASSLTSGNPEQF

length: 9
J: TRBJ2-7
V: TRBV18
CDR3: ASSPTGEQY

length: 14
J: TRBJ2-5
V: TRBV9
CDR3: ASSVGSGTSQETQY

length: 13
J: TRBJ2-1
V: TRBV5-1
CDR3: ASSWGQGWSNEQF

length: 10
J: TRBJ2-5
V: TRBV6-5
CDR3: ASSSGDETQY

length: 13
J: TRBJ2-7
V: TRBV6-5
CDR3: ASSFSRVSPYEQY

length: 13
J: TRBJ2-4
V: TRBV7-9
CDR3: ASSSPDLPLNIQY

length: 13
J: TRBJ2-7
V: TRBV7-3
CDR3: ASSLRPGSSYEQY

length: 13
J: TRBJ2-3
V: TRBV5-1
CDR3: ASSLNSASTDTQY

length: 9
J: TRBJ2-7
V: TRBV20-1
CDR3: SVKGSYEQY

length: 13
J: TRBJ1-1
V: TRBV9
CDR3: ASSTQTSMNTEAF

length: 13
J: TRBJ2-7
V: TRBV6-8
CDR3: ASSYSTQCAYEQY

length: 11
J: TRBJ1-1
V: TRBV7-8
CDR3: ASSWGRWDEAF

length: 11
J: TRBJ2-2
V: TRBV2
CDR3: ASQGANTGELF